This T cell receptor (beta chain) emerged from a study of blood T cell repertoires in COVID-19. The study drew participants aged roughly 18 to 95 years from approximately 25 US areas. This CDR3 comprises 17 residues. The ends lost 6 bases at V and 1 base at J; junction bases unmatched: 12. From germline, CDR1 is LNHDA and CDR2 SQIVND (reference sequence). Repertoires were generated with immunoSEQ multiplex PCR, while TCRdb's copy carries only in-frame clones and drops some. Of some 220,000 clones in the sample, 70% to 90% were seen once. The sample comprised PBMCs or T cells enriched from blood (not recorded which). The clonotype was recovered from a woman in her thirties or forties with acute COVID-19. V is TRBV19 and J is TRBJ1-1, with 9 nucleotides matching TRBD1. The CDR3 sequence: CASSHPPKTGGNTEAFF. The CDR3 nucleotides are TGTGCCAGTAGCCACCCTCCTAAGACAGGGGGGAACACTGAAGCTTTCTTT.